This TCR beta chain stems from a study of PD-L1 blockade in urothelial cancer. Time point given: pretreatment peripheral blood. Synthetic spike-ins, TCR analog templates, were added into each PCR. Measured with immunoSEQ multiplex PCR; TCRdb has only the in-frame clones, and not every one. The repertoire holds approximately 55,000 clones, with 86% as singletons. The germline V gene has CDR1 MNHEY and CDR2 SVGAGI. V lost 0 bases, J lost 3 bases, and 7 bases lay in between. The CDR3 spans 14 residues. This specimen consisted of PBMCs, obtained around atezolizumab (anti-PD-L1) treatment. The genes are TRBV6-5 and TRBJ2-3; D may be TRBD2 (6 bases). The receptor was derived from a man in his sixties with urothelial cancer. In DNA form, the CDR3 reads TGTGCCAGCAGTTACTCCCGGGGGACAGATACGCAGTATTTT. Its translation is CASSYSRGTDTQYF.